The 8 T cell receptor beta chains presented below share a single source sample, sequenced in a study of blood T cell repertoires in COVID-19. Data came from immunoSEQ multiplex PCR; TCRdb stores just in-frame clones and leaves some out. The table has some 240,000 clones, around 81% seen once. Material for sequencing was peripheral blood. These receptors all come from a human donor in a cohort sampled during active COVID-19.

The J gene is TRBJ2-7, the V gene TRBV24-1, with unresolved D. The V gene's germline CDR1 is KGHDR and CDR2 SFDVKD. This CDR3 has 12 residues. Trimming cost V 3 bases and J 4 bases, with 6 bases left between them. CDR3 loop: CATSDQTYEQYF. The CDR3 nucleotides read TGTGCCACCAGTGATCAGACTTACGAGCAGTACTTC.

V is TRBV13 and J is TRBJ2-7; possible D gene TRBD2, 5 bases. The V gene lost 5 bases and the J gene lost 1 base, with 21 bases spanning the gap. This CDR3 contains 17 residues. Germline CDR1 is PRHDT and CDR2 is FYEKMQ (reference sequence). This CDR3 is CASSPSPWAGSSYEQYF. The CDR3 DNA is TGTGCCAGCAGCCCCTCCCCCTGGGCGGGTTCGTCCTACGAGCAGTACTTC.

The gene calls are TRBV2 and TRBJ2-1, with 10 bases fitting TRBD2. The junction had 6 bases not matched to a gene; V was cut back by 6 bases and J by 4 bases. Per the germline V gene, CDR1 is SNHLY and CDR2 is FYNNEI. CDR3 length: 15 residues. In DNA form, the CDR3 reads TGTGCCAGCAGCCCACTAGCGGGGTCGTACAATGAGCAGTTCTTC. It encodes CASSPLAGSYNEQFF.

The V and J genes are TRBV5-4 and TRBJ2-1, with TRBD1 matching over 7 bases. The CDR3 contains 15 residues. V dropped 6 bases and J dropped 4; count of bases not matched to a gene: 10. CDR1 is SGHNT and CDR2 is YYREEE in the germline V gene (reference sequence). CDR3 nucleotide sequence: TGTGCCAGCACAAGAAGCCCGGGACAGTACAATGAGCAGTTCTTC. Its protein is CASTRSPGQYNEQFF.

This sequence joins TRBV2 and TRBJ2-7; a possible D gene is TRBD2 (6 bases). The CDR3 runs to 12 residues. Trimming shortened V by 4 bases and J by 6 bases, and 10 bases separated the two germline ends. CDR1 and CDR2 (germline): SNHLY, FYNNEI. This CDR3 reads CASSVTGGEQYF. The CDR3 bases are TGTGCCAGCAGTGTAACCGGGGGCGAGCAGTACTTC. Complete variable domain (other parts from reference TRBV2 and TRBJ2-7): EPEVTQTPSHQVTQMGQEVILRCVPISNHLYFYWYRQILGQKVEFLVSFYNNEISEKSEIFDDQFSVERPDGSNFTLKIRSTKLEDSAMYFCASSVTGGEQYFGPGTRLTVT.

This chain uses TRBV21-1 with TRBJ2-4; the D call TRBD2 from the table was never checked on the DNA. TRBV21-1 is a pseudogene. There are 15 residues in the CDR3. This chain's CDR3 is CASGGLAAAKNIQYF. Written as DNA, the CDR3 is TGTGCCAGCGGGGGACTAGCGGCGGCCAAAAACATTCAGTACTTC.

The J gene is TRBJ2-1, the V gene TRBV28; D perhaps matches TRBD1 (5 bases). The CDR3 consists of 13 residues. V was clipped by 1 base and J by 5 bases, with 6 bases between them. Looked up from germline, CDR1 is MDHEN and CDR2 is SYDVKM. Here the CDR3 DNA reads TGTGCCAGCAGTTTATCGGACAACAATGAGCAGTTCTTC. Amino acids: CASSLSDNNEQFF.

This rearrangement joins TRBV5-1 to TRBJ2-1; D possibly corresponds to TRBD2 (6 bases). V was cut by 4 bases and J by 8 bases, with 19 bases left in between. The CDR3 is 15 amino acids. Germline V CDR1 and CDR2: SGHRS, YFSETQ. The CDR3 spells CASSPESGDSDEQFF. The CDR3 DNA sequence: TGCGCCAGCAGCCCCGAAAGTGGGGACTCGGATGAGCAGTTCTTC.